A single count supports the clone carrying this TCR beta chain. This sample was included in a study of blood T cell repertoires in COVID-19. The overall study: Acute-phase and convalescent COVID-19 samples originated in the United States, Italy and Spain. PBMCs, B-cell-depleted T cells, or T cells were the source of the cDNA or gDNA that made up the material.

As handled by the study authors: By means of reference gene primer amplification, nucleated cell counts were estimated. The assay was immunoSEQ multiplex PCR, and TCRdb's table has in-frame clones only and misses some. The V and J calls and clone size were taken over from that table, and D and trimming were inferred from the DNA. The sample includes around 310,000 clones, around 89% of them seen just once. Deletions cut 5 bases from V and 5 bases from J, with 11 bases between. The CDR3 length is 13 residues. The Seattle site enrolled patients during active infection and followed them longitudinally. The chain is built from TRBV12-3 or TRBV12-4 and TRBJ2-3, with D maybe TRBD2 (6 bases). The receptor was derived from a woman aged 35 to 49 with COVID-19, enrolled during active disease. What was sequenced was peripheral blood. This CDR3 reads CASSPPSVDTQYF. The CDR3 coding sequence is TGTGCCAGCAGTCCCCCTAGCGTAGATACGCAGTATTTT.